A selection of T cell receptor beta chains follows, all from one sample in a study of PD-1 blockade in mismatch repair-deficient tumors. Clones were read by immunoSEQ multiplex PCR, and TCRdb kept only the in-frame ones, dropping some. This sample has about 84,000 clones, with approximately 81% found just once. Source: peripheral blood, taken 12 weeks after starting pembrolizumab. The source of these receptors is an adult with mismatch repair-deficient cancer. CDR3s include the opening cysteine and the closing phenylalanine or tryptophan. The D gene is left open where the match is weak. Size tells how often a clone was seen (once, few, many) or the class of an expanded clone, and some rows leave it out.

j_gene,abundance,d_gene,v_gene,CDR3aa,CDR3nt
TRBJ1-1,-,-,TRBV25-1,CASSESDTEAFF,TGTGCCAGCAGTGAGTCCGACACTGAAGCTTTCTTT
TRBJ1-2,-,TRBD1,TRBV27,CASSLQGARGYTF,TGTGCCAGCAGTCTTCAGGGGGCGCGTGGCTACACCTTC
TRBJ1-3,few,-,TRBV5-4,CASSPGTTGNTIYF,TGTGCCAGCAGCCCCGGGACTACTGGAAACACCATATATTTT
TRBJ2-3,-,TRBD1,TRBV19,CASTYAGTGEQYF,TGTGCCAGTACCTATGCTGGGACAGGCGAGCAGTATTTT
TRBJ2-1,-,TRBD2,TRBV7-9,CASSFGGRGNEQFF,TGTGCCAGCAGCTTTGGCGGGAGGGGGAATGAGCAGTTCTTC
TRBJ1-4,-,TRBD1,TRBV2,CASSEDRGANEKLFF,TGTGCCAGCAGTGAGGACAGGGGAGCTAATGAAAAACTGTTTTTT
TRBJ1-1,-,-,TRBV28,CASTGGAYAYTEAFF,TGTGCCAGCACGGGAGGAGCATACGCGTACACTGAAGCTTTCTTT
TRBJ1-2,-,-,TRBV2,CASSGFDSLVNYGYTF,TGTGCCAGCAGCGGTTTCGACAGTTTAGTTAACTATGGCTACACCTTC
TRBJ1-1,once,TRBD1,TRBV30,CAWSHRGQGEAFF,TGTGCCTGGAGCCACAGGGGGCAGGGTGAAGCTTTCTTT
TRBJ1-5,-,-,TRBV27,CASGDYRKGNQPQHF,TGTGCCAGCGGGGATTACAGGAAGGGCAATCAGCCCCAGCATTTT
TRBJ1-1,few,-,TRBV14,CASSLGAAEAFF,TGTGCCAGCAGCCTGGGGGCGGCTGAAGCTTTCTTT
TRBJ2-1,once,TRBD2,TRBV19,CASSIAGLDENNEQFF,TGTGCCAGTAGTATAGCCGGACTAGACGAGAACAATGAGCAGTTCTTC
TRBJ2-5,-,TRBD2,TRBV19,CASQSGGETQYF,TGTGCCAGTCAAAGCGGGGGAGAGACCCAGTACTTC
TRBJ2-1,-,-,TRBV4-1,CASSQVPGESYNEQFF,TGCGCCAGCAGCCAAGTTCCGGGAGAAAGCTACAATGAGCAGTTCTTC
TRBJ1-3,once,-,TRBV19,CASSQADTGNTIYF,TGTGCCAGTAGTCAGGCGGACACGGGAAACACCATATATTTT
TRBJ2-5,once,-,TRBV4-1,CASSHPKTAGTLETQYF,TGCGCCAGCAGCCATCCAAAGACCGCCGGGACTTTAGAGACCCAGTACTTC
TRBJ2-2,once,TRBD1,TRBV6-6,CASSAQGGQGTGELFF,TGTGCCAGCAGTGCCCAAGGGGGCCAAGGCACCGGGGAGCTGTTTTTT
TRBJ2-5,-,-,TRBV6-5,CASSRGAAVKETQYF,TGTGCCAGCAGTAGGGGGGCCGCGGTTAAAGAGACCCAGTACTTC
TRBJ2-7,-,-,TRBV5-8,CASSRFREQYF,TGTGCCAGCAGTCGCTTCCGCGAGCAGTACTTC
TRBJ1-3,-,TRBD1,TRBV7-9,CASSPGTGVGNTIYF,TGTGCCAGCAGCCCCGGGACAGGGGTTGGAAACACCATATATTTT